The 31 T cell receptor beta chains below were found in one sample sequenced in a study of identical twins. TCRdb reanalysed the 5' RACE reads using MiXCR and keeps one entry per CDR3 protein. The data show about 690,000 distinct CDR3 sequences, with around 20% seen just once and roughly 4.3% held by the top ten. Separately, the same data were catalogued under a study of T cells expressing NK-cell markers.

Specimen: PBMCs. Receptor source: a woman younger than 30 in good health.

The gene calls are TRBV5-6 and TRBJ2-5, with 8 bases lining up with TRBD2. The CDR3 totals 14 residues. The ends lost 3 bases at V and 4 bases at J; junction bases unmatched: 5. Germline-derived CDR1 and CDR2 are SGHDT and YYEEEE. The DNA of the CDR3 is TGTGCCAGCAGCTCCGGCGGGGGGCCAGAGACCCAGTACTTC. It codes for CASSSGGGPETQYF.

This clonotype occurred once. V gene TRBV5-1 combines with J gene TRBJ2-6; D gene unclear. The germline CDR1 and CDR2 sequences are SGHRS and YFSETQ. This CDR3 spans 19 amino acids. V gave up 4 bases and J gave up 1 base, with 21 bases separating them. The CDR3, as DNA: TGCGCCAGCAGCCCGCGACCATTGCACTTCCTTTCTGGGGCCAACGTCCTGACTTTC. Translation gives CASSPRPLHFLSGANVLTF. The full variable domain, its missing parts supplied by reference TRBV5-1 and TRBJ2-6, is KAGVTQTPRYLIKTRGQQVTLSCSPISGHRSVSWYQQTPGQGLQFLFEYFSETQRNKGNFPGRFSGRQFSNSRSEMNVSTLELGDSALYLCASSPRPLHFLSGANVLTFGAGSRLTVL.

The chain joins TRBV7-9 to TRBJ2-7; weak D call: TRBD2 (5 bases). CDR3 length: 16 amino acids. V shed 1 base and J shed 0 bases, with 13 bases lying between them. Germline V CDR1 and CDR2: SEHNR, FQNEAQ (reference sequence). In nucleotides, the CDR3 is TGTGCCAGCAGCTTAGGTGGAGGAGCAGTCTCCTACGAGCAGTACTTC. This gives the protein CASSLGGGAVSYEQYF. Full variable domain (outside the CDR3, taken from reference TRBV7-9 and TRBJ2-7): DTGVSQNPRHKITKRGQNVTFRCDPISEHNRLYWYRQTLGQGPEFLTYFQNEAQLEKSRLLSDRFSAERPKGSFSTLEIQRTEQGDSAMYLCASSLGGGAVSYEQYFGPGTRLTVT.

This clonotype was observed a single time. The chain combines TRBV20-1 with TRBJ1-3; no clear D gene. V was pared by 0 bases and J by 4 bases, with 10 bases between. Germline values: CDR1 DFQATT, CDR2 SNEGSKA (reference sequence). The CDR3 length is 14 residues. Written as DNA, the CDR3 is TGCAGTGCTAGAGATGCCCCCGGAGGAAACACCATATATTTT. Its translation: CSARDAPGGNTIYF.

This rearrangement joins TRBV21-1 to TRBJ2-6. TRBV21-1 is recorded as a pseudogene. The CDR3 is 15 residues long. The chain's CDR3 is CASSKNPSGANVLTF. DNA for the CDR3: TGTGCCAGCAGCAAAAATCCCTCTGGGGCCAACGTCCTGACTTTC.

The chain links TRBV12-2 to TRBJ2-5; TRBD2 is taken as the D call from the table, unchecked against the DNA. TRBV12-2 is a pseudogene. The CDR3 is 20 amino acids. As DNA, the CDR3 is TGTGCAAGTCGCTCCCCGAAGGGTAGCGGGAGGTGCTTTGTCGGAGAGACCCAGTACTTC. Its protein product is CASRSPKGSGRCFVGETQYF.

This clonotype was found many times. The chain links TRBV7-9 to TRBJ2-3; 9 nucleotides agree with TRBD2. This CDR3 region has 14 residues. Looked up from germline, CDR1 is SEHNR and CDR2 is FQNEAQ (reference sequence). J gave up 5 bases and V 2 bases, and 2 bases lay outside the gene matches. Written as DNA, the CDR3 is TGTGCCAGCAGCTTAAGGCGGGAGGGAGATACGCAGTATTTT. Encoded protein: CASSLRREGDTQYF.

This clonotype appeared a few times. The chain is built from TRBV12-3 or TRBV12-4 and TRBJ1-5; perhaps TRBD1 as D (6 bases). The CDR3 is 15 residues long. V was pared by 3 bases and J by 3 bases, with 12 bases between. This CDR3 reads CASSLVRGNNQPQHF. CDR3 DNA: TGTGCCAGCAGTTTGGTCAGGGGAAACAATCAGCCCCAGCATTTT.

This clonotype was found a few times. This chain connects TRBV11-2 to TRBJ2-1; no firm D call. The CDR3 is 11 residues long. The V and J ends lost 8 bases and 5 bases respectively, with 7 bases between them. The V gene's germline CDR1 is SGHAT and CDR2 FQNNGV. CDR3 in amino acids: CASVGHNEQFF. CDR3 DNA sequence: TGTGCCAGCGTGGGTCACAATGAGCAGTTCTTC.

In its sample, this clonotype was seen many times. J is TRBJ2-6 and V is TRBV27; D gene ambiguous. The V gene lost 3 bases and the J gene lost 0 bases, with 9 bases spanning the gap. Germline assignment: CDR1 MNHEY and CDR2 SMNVEV (reference sequence). The CDR3 spans 16 residues. CDR3 DNA sequence: TGTGCCAGCAGTTTTAATCTGGCCTCTGGGGCCAACGTCCTGACTTTC. It yields the protein CASSFNLASGANVLTF.

This clonotype showed up just a few times. The chain recombines TRBV20-1 with TRBJ2-7, with TRBD1 as a possible D gene (7 bases). The CDR3 is 14 residues long. Germline V gene sequence: CDR1 DFQATT, CDR2 SNEGSKA (reference sequence). V gave up 2 bases and J gave up 7 bases, with 18 bases separating them. CDR3 region: CSARSTGEAGEQYF. CDR3 DNA: TGCAGTGCTAGATCAACAGGGGAGGCAGGGGAGCAGTACTTC.

The chain is built from TRBV9 and TRBJ2-1; TRBD1 agrees at 9 bases. Germline V gene lookup returns CDR1 SGDLS and CDR2 YYNGEE. The CDR3 is 13 amino acids. With V trimmed by 0 bases and J by 15 bases, 7 bases remained unmatched. The CDR3: CASSVGPGQGLFF. The CDR3 nucleotides are TGTGCCAGCAGCGTAGGCCCGGGACAGGGCTTGTTCTTC. The variable domain in full, completed from reference TRBV9 and TRBJ2-1, reads DSGVTQTPKHLITATGQRVTLRCSPRSGDLSVYWYQQSLDQGLQFLIQYYNGEERAKGNILERFSAQQFPDLHSELNLSSLELGDSALYFCASSVGPGQGLFFGPGTRLTVL.

The chain is built from TRBV7-9 and TRBJ2-5; the match to TRBD1 covers 9 bases. The trim removed 11 bases at V and 5 bases at J, leaving 9 bases unmatched. The CDR3 runs to 13 residues. Germline CDR1 is SEHNR and CDR2 is FQNEAQ (reference sequence). Here the CDR3 DNA reads TGTGCCGCCGGGACAGGGAGTCCTGAGACCCAGTACTTC. As protein: CAAGTGSPETQYF.

The J gene is TRBJ2-1, the V gene TRBV15, with TRBD2 identical over 10 bases. Germline CDR1 is LNHNV and CDR2 is YYDKDF (reference sequence). This CDR3 is 16 amino acids long. J lost 9 bases, V lost 0 bases, and 8 bases had no gene match. CDR3: CATSRDSASGRFEQFF. In DNA, the CDR3 is TGTGCCACCAGCAGAGATTCGGCTAGCGGGAGATTTGAGCAGTTCTTC.

This clonotype has more than one count but fewer than ten. This CDR3 is CSVTGTSVADTQYF. The CDR3 DNA follows: TGCAGCGTGACCGGGACTAGCGTTGCAGATACGCAGTATTTT. This sequence joins TRBV29-1 and TRBJ2-3, with 10 bases lining up with TRBD2. V lost 6 bases and J lost 4; bases outside the gene matches: 7. CDR3 length equals 14 residues. Germline CDR1 SQVTM, CDR2 ANQGSEA.

The chain recombines TRBV4-3 with TRBJ2-6, with D maybe TRBD2 (6 bases). V lost 5 bases and J 4 bases, leaving 12 bases between the germline ends. CDR1 LGHNA and CDR2 YSLEER come from the germline V gene. This CDR3 has 15 amino acids. CDR3 protein: CASSARRAGANVLTF. The CDR3 bases are TGCGCCAGCAGCGCCCGGAGGGCGGGGGCCAACGTCCTGACTTTC.

Ten or more counts support this clonotype. For the CDR3, the DNA is TGCAGCGCGACTAGCGGTATTGAGCAGTTCTTC. It is translated as CSATSGIEQFF. The chain joins TRBV29-1 to TRBJ2-1; 9 nucleotides match TRBD2. The CDR3 is 11 amino acids. CDR1 is SQVTM and CDR2 is ANQGSEA in the germline V gene. Trimming removed 7 bases from V and 9 bases from J; junction bases left unmatched: 4.

This clonotype was counted between two and nine times. V gene TRBV18 combines with J gene TRBJ1-2; a weak D match, TRBD1 (5 bases). Germline CDR1 is KGHSH and CDR2 is LQKENI. V lost 8 bases and J 1 base, leaving 11 bases between the germline ends. CDR3 length: 13 amino acids. The chain's CDR3 is CASAQGFNYGYTF. The CDR3 nucleotides read TGTGCCAGCGCCCAGGGATTTAACTATGGCTACACCTTC. The variable domain in full, completed from reference TRBV18 and TRBJ1-2, reads NAGVMQNPRHLVRRRGQEARLRCSPMKGHSHVYWYRQLPEEGLKFMVYLQKENIIDESGMPKERFSAEFPKEGPSILRIQQVVRGDSAAYFCASAQGFNYGYTFGSGTRLTVV.

The chain combines TRBV29-1 with TRBJ2-1, with TRBD2 matching over 15 bases. Germline V gives CDR1 SQVTM, CDR2 ANQGSEA. This CDR3 comprises 14 residues. V lost 2 bases and J lost 10; bases outside the gene matches: 3. The CDR3 DNA is TGCAGCGTTGAATCAGGGACTAGCGGGAGGGAGCAGTTCTTC. The encoded protein is CSVESGTSGREQFF.

The chain links TRBV6-1 to TRBJ2-2, with a possible D match to TRBD1 (6 bases). The CDR3 is 13 amino acids. Trimming took 10 bases from V and 4 from J, leaving 13 bases between them. Germline assignment: CDR1 MNHNS and CDR2 SASEGT. CDR3 protein: CATRQVATGELFF. CDR3 in DNA: TGTGCCACTAGACAGGTGGCCACCGGGGAGCTGTTTTTT.

This clonotype was observed many times. V is TRBV20-1 and J is TRBJ1-1, with 8 bases matching TRBD1. V gave up 1 base and J gave up 5 bases; unmatched junction bases: 6. The CDR3 is 14 residues long. The germline V gene has CDR1 DFQATT and CDR2 SNEGSKA (reference sequence). The DNA of the CDR3 is TGCAGTGCTAGAGTGAACAGGGGGGGAACTGAAGCTTTCTTT. It specifies CSARVNRGGTEAFF.

This chain uses TRBV20-1 with TRBJ1-1; no reliable D call. The CDR3 is 15 residues long. V lost 6 bases and J lost 4, with 21 bases in between. CDR1 and CDR2 (germline): DFQATT, SNEGSKA (reference sequence). In nucleotides, the CDR3 is TGCAGTGCCCAGACCAGAATTTCGAGGAGCACTGAAGCTTTCTTT. Protein product: CSAQTRISRSTEAFF.

This clonotype was seen a few times. J is TRBJ2-5 and V is TRBV9, with 8 bases lining up with TRBD2. CDR1 is SGDLS, CDR2 YYNGEE, per germline. The CDR3 loop spans 13 amino acids. V shed 3 bases, J shed 7 bases, and the junction held 5 bases outside the gene matches. CDR3 nucleotides: TGTGCCAGCAGCGAGCGGGGGTTTGGGACCCAGTACTTC. Protein: CASSERGFGTQYF. Variable domain in full (rest from reference TRBV9 and TRBJ2-5): DSGVTQTPKHLITATGQRVTLRCSPRSGDLSVYWYQQSLDQGLQFLIQYYNGEERAKGNILERFSAQQFPDLHSELNLSSLELGDSALYFCASSERGFGTQYFGPGTRLLVL.

This clonotype was detected ten times or more. The chain joins TRBV12-3 or TRBV12-4 to TRBJ1-1, with D unclear. The CDR3 totals 10 residues. V was cut by 7 bases and J by 5 bases, with 5 bases left in between. The CDR3 protein is CASKGTEAFF. CDR3 bases: TGTGCCAGCAAAGGGACTGAAGCTTTCTTT.

In its sample, this clonotype was seen a few times. This chain joins TRBV2 and TRBJ2-1; D is unclear. V lost 5 bases and J lost 9, with 14 bases in between. CDR3 length: 13 amino acids. CDR1 SNHLY and CDR2 FYNNEI come from the germline V gene. In DNA, the CDR3 is TGTGCCAGCAGTCCGGGCGAGCTAGGTGAGCAGTTCTTC. It yields the protein CASSPGELGEQFF.

A few counts support this clonotype. The chain couples TRBV6-2 or TRBV6-3 to TRBJ2-7; D might be TRBD1 or TRBD2, each matching 5 bases. Germline V lookup: CDR1 MNHEY, CDR2 SVGEGT. The CDR3 has 15 residues. V dropped 3 bases and J dropped 0 bases, with 12 bases sitting between them. This chain's CDR3 is CASSYGDQGSYEQYF. The CDR3 DNA reads TGTGCCAGCAGTTATGGGGACCAGGGCTCCTACGAGCAGTACTTC.

J is TRBJ2-1 and V is TRBV12-3 or TRBV12-4, with D maybe TRBD1 (5 bases). This CDR3 has 14 residues. Trimming took off 1 base at V and 5 bases at J, with 9 bases between the two ends. CDR3 sequence reads: CASSLDRNNNEQFF. The CDR3 bases are TGTGCCAGCAGTTTAGACAGGAATAACAATGAGCAGTTCTTC.

The V gene is TRBV20-1, the J gene TRBJ2-7; the D gene is possibly TRBD1 (5 bases). V lost 2 bases and J lost 5, with 10 bases in between. This CDR3 spans 12 amino acids. Germline V gene sequence: CDR1 DFQATT, CDR2 SNEGSKA (reference sequence). CDR3 DNA sequence: TGCAGTGCTAGATCGCCAGGGAACGAGCAGTACTTC. Amino acid sequence: CSARSPGNEQYF.

This clonotype has only a few counts. V usage is TRBV20-1 and J usage is TRBJ1-5; no clear D gene. Trimming shortened V by 0 bases and J by 7 bases, and 13 bases separated the two germline ends. The germline CDR1 and CDR2 sequences are DFQATT and SNEGSKA (reference sequence). The length of the CDR3 is 14 residues. CDR3 sequence: CSARDVEPTQPQHF. As DNA, the CDR3 is TGCAGTGCTAGAGATGTAGAACCTACGCAGCCCCAGCATTTT.

In this sample, this clonotype turned up a few times. This chain joins TRBV5-6 and TRBJ2-2, with 9 bases matching TRBD2. The ends lost 0 bases at V and 4 bases at J; junction bases unmatched: 7. Germline V gives CDR1 SGHDT, CDR2 YYEEEE. The CDR3 spans 17 residues. The CDR3, as DNA: TGTGCCAGCAGCTTGGAGACTAGCGGTTCTCGCACCGGGGAGCTGTTTTTT. This gives the protein CASSLETSGSRTGELFF.

The chain combines TRBV6-1 with TRBJ2-1, with D uncertain. The CDR3 has 15 residues. Germline CDR1 and CDR2: MNHNS and SASEGT. Trimming pared 6 bases from V and 0 bases from J, leaving 12 bases between. The CDR3 reads CASSPQAFSYNEQFF. The CDR3 DNA sequence: TGTGCCAGCAGCCCCCAGGCTTTCTCCTACAATGAGCAGTTCTTC.